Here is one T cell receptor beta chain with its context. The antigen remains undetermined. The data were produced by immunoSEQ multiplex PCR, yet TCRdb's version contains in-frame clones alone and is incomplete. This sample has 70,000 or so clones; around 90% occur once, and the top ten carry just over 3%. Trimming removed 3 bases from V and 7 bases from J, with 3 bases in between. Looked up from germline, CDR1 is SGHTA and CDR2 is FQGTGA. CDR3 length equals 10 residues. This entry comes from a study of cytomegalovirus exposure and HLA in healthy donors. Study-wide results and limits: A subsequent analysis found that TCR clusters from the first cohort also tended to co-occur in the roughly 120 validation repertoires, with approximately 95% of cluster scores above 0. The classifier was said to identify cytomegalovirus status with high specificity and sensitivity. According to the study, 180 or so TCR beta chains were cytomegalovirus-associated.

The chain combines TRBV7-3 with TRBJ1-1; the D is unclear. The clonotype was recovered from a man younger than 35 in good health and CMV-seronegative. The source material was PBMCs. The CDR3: CASSFNEAFF. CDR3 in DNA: TGTGCCAGCAGCTTCAATGAAGCTTTCTTT. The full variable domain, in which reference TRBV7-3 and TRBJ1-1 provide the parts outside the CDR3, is GAGVSQTPSNKVTEKGKYVELRCDPISGHTALYWYRQSLGQGPEFLIYFQGTGAADDSGLPNDRFFAVRPEGSVSTLKIQRTERGDSAVYLCASSFNEAFFGQGTRLTVV.